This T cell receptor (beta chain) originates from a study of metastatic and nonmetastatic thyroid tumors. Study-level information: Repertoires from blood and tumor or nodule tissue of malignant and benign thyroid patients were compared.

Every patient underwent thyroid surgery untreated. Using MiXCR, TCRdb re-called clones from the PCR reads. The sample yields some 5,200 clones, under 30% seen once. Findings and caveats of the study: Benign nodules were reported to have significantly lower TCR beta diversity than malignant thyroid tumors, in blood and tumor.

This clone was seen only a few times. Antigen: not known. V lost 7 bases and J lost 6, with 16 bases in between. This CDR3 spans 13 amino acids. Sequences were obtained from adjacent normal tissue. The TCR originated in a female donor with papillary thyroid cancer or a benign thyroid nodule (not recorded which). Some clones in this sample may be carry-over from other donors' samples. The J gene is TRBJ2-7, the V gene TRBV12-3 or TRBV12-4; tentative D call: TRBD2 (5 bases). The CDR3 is CASILTGVGEQYF. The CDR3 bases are TGTGCCAGCATCTTAACCGGGGTTGGCGAGCAGTACTTC.